This T cell receptor beta chain emerged from a study of blood T cells in healthy people across ages (dated by TCRdb to between 2014 and 2017). Broadly, across the study: In model experiments, template switching captured roughly one uniquely barcoded TCR beta cDNA molecule for every two T cells. To track age-related changes in TCR beta repertoire diversity, the study relied on deep sequencing normalized with unique cDNA molecular identifiers. Donors were grouped into four age groups: young (average roughly 17 years), middle-aged (under 40), aged (approximately 67) and long-lived (around 80). To avoid experimental bias, donors of different ages were randomly spread across the sequencing lanes. Using the same blood draw, the study looked at two additional independent replicas of 1 million unique cDNA reads for two donors, one aged 18 to 30 and the other aged 80 or older.

The donors were roughly 39 Caucasian individuals from Russia, aged about 6 to 95 years, who were systemically healthy. Each donor gave around 9.8 milliliters of peripheral blood, collected into EDTA-treated Vacutainer tubes. PBMCs were isolated by Ficoll-Paque density-gradient centrifugation, with at least 6 million obtained per sample. Total RNA was extracted from PBMCs with Trizol reagent, with at least 6 micrograms obtained per sample. For every donor, an aliquot of PBMCs went through flow cytometry to measure the percentages of naive CD45RAhigh/CD27high T cells. The research as a whole found: Observed TCR beta diversity correlated strongly with the percentage of naive T cells measured by flow cytometry. Compared with the aged group, the long-lived group had more naive CD4+ T cells, fewer expanded clones and increased TCR diversity, suggesting age selection. The CMV infection status of donors was not known, potentially confounding age-related changes in expanded clonotypes. Because profiling used bulk unsorted PBMCs, naive and antigen-experienced compartments could not be compared conclusively. Observed TCR beta diversity per million T cells fell roughly linearly with age, and a significant reduction was already apparent by age roughly 40. Estimates of total diversity from one million sequenced T cells were regarded as lower bounds and underestimates.

Library prep was done by 5' RACE. The instrument given in TCRdb is Illumina HiSeq 2500. The second PCR ran for roughly 7 to 12 cycles and used a J-beta primer mix along with a sample-barcoded 5' primer. A unique molecular identifier was introduced onto each TCR beta cDNA molecule by a template-switch 5' adaptor carrying 12 random nucleotides. Each sample yielded at least 3 million CDR3-containing paired-end reads. All of the RNA was converted into first-strand cDNA using the Mint cDNA synthesis kit, with a TRBC-specific oligonucleotide serving as the primer. All cDNA was treated with uracil-DNA glycosylase and then went through a first 18-cycle PCR with the universal primers M1SS and BC2_uni_R. The original methods were these. For normalization, 1 million high-quality reads, each with a distinct molecular identifier, were randomly selected from each sample. Instead of being binned into consensus sequences, reads that shared molecular identifiers were thrown out. MiTCR, with a Q25 quality threshold and the strictest error-elimination algorithm, was used for CDR3 identification, clonotype clustering and error correction. Lower-bound total TCR beta diversity was estimated with a nonparametric unseen species model using Euler transformation. In TCRdb, the public reads were trimmed at Q25 with fastp and aligned with MiXCR, with productive beta chains retained. CDR3 protein duplicates are merged, each entry listing the most common genes and DNA. None of the V and J calls come from the authors' own analysis; TCRdb made them. The sample contains 650,000 to 800,000 distinct CDR3 sequences, more than 40% of them found a single time. Nearly 20% of the sample is in the top ten clones.

For this clonotype: Its antigen is currently not known. The record has no base qualities; no much larger clone is one base away.

Looking up the germline V gene yields CDR1 SGHNT and CDR2 YENEEA. Trimming takes 4 bases from V and 6 bases from J, and the germline ends sit 8 bases apart. Counted from cysteine to phenylalanine, this CDR3 has 12 amino acids. Kept here is only the CDR3 DNA, which spans 36 bases and is read in frame from base 1. The V and J segments used are TRBV11-3 and TRBJ2-3, with the D segment identity uncertain. Material: blood. This TCR came from a man aged 55 to 70 in good health. The DNA is TGTGCCAGCAGCTCCCGGTTGGATACGCAGTATTTT. It specifies CASSSRLDTQYF.